Listed below are T cell receptor beta chains from one sample, sequenced in a study of blood T cell repertoires in COVID-19. Sequencing used immunoSEQ multiplex PCR; TCRdb keeps in-frame clones, though not all of them. The table records hundreds of thousands of clones, approximately 90% of them present only once. Specimen: peripheral blood. The receptor source for this set is a woman aged 18-29 years who had recovered from COVID-19. Each CDR3 is given with its conserved first and last residue. The order of the fields is J gene, clone size, V gene, D gene, CDR3 DNA, CDR3 protein. The D gene is left open where the match is weak. Not all rows give a size; the values are once, few, many and, for expanded clones, a class.

TRBJ2-1	-	TRBV7-2	-	TGTGCCAGCAGCTCCCGCAAGCACAATGAGCAGTTCTTC	CASSSRKHNEQFF
TRBJ1-2	-	TRBV10-3	TRBD1	TGTGCCATCAGAGCCAGGGACAGTAACTATGGCTACACCTTC	CAIRARDSNYGYTF
TRBJ1-4	-	TRBV19	-	TGTGCCAGTGCGTGGACTAATGAAAAACTGTTTTTT	CASAWTNEKLFF
TRBJ2-1	-	TRBV5-4	-	TGTGCCAGCAGCTCCGGCGCGGGCTACAATGAGCAGTTCTTC	CASSSGAGYNEQFF
TRBJ2-1	-	TRBV6-2/TRBV6-3	TRBD2	TGTGCCAGCAGTTACTCTCGACTAGCGGACAATGAGCAGTTCTTC	CASSYSRLADNEQFF
TRBJ2-1	-	TRBV5-5	-	TGTGCCAGCAGCGCCCGGGACAATGAGCAGTTCTTC	CASSARDNEQFF
TRBJ2-1	-	TRBV27	TRBD2	TGTGCCAGCAGTCTAACCTTAGCGGGCCTCTCCTACAATGAGCAGTTCTTC	CASSLTLAGLSYNEQFF
TRBJ2-3	-	TRBV6-6	TRBD2	TGTGCCACGTCCCCACGACTAGCGGGAGATACAGATACGCAGTATTTT	CATSPRLAGDTDTQYF
TRBJ1-4	-	TRBV3-1/TRBV3-2	-	TGTGCCAGCAGCCCGCTCCGGGATCCTAATGAAAAACTGTTTTTT	CASSPLRDPNEKLFF
TRBJ2-1	-	TRBV6-5	-	TGTGCCTCCAACCCCAGGGGAGCGGATGAGCAGTTCTTC	CASNPRGADEQFF
TRBJ1-4	-	TRBV19	-	TGTGCCAGTAGTATGGCGTCGGGGGAAAAACTGTTTTTT	CASSMASGEKLFF
TRBJ2-3	-	TRBV12-5	-	TGTGCTAGTGGACAAGTTCAAGGCACAGATACGCAGTATTTT	CASGQVQGTDTQYF
TRBJ1-2	-	TRBV15	-	TGTGCCACCAGCAGAGTATCACATGGGGCTGAGGGCTACACCTTC	CATSRVSHGAEGYTF
TRBJ2-5	-	TRBV11-2	-	TGTGCCAGCAGCCCAGCCGCCGGGGGTACGGAGACCCAGTACTTC	CASSPAAGGTETQYF
TRBJ2-2	-	TRBV18	TRBD1	TGTGCCAGCACCGGACAGGGCAACACCGGGGAGCTGTTTTTT	CASTGQGNTGELFF
TRBJ1-2	-	TRBV11-3	-	TGTGCCAGCAGCTTAGGGCCTAACTATGGCTACACCTTC	CASSLGPNYGYTF
TRBJ1-2	-	TRBV19	TRBD1	TGTGCCAGTAGTATAGTCGGACAGGGAGGCTATGGCTACACCTTC	CASSIVGQGGYGYTF
TRBJ2-3	-	TRBV11-2	TRBD2	TGTGCCAGCAGCCCGGGAGCGGGGGGGGTGGATACGCAGTATTTT	CASSPGAGGVDTQYF
TRBJ2-3	-	TRBV7-8	-	TGTGCCAGCAGCTCCTATGGCGGGGCGCAGTATTTT	CASSSYGGAQYF
TRBJ2-1	-	TRBV11-3	-	TGTGCCAGCAGCCCATACTCAGGGAATGAGCAGTTCTTC	CASSPYSGNEQFF
TRBJ1-5	-	TRBV30	TRBD1	TGTGCCTGGAGCGCAGACAGGGGATTGGCCCAGCATTTT	CAWSADRGLAQHF
TRBJ2-2	-	TRBV21-1	-	TGTGCCAGCAGCCACCGACTCGCAGTTGACAGGGGAGTTAGTGACGGGGAGCTGTTTTTT	CASSHRLAVDRGVSDGELFF
TRBJ1-4	-	TRBV25-1	-	TGTGCCAGCAGTGACCGGGGTCGGGGGTCCCCTCGGGAAAAACTGTTTTTT	CASSDRGRGSPREKLFF
TRBJ1-5	-	TRBV19	-	TGTGCCAGTAGTACGGACAGTATCAATCAGCCCCAGCATTTT	CASSTDSINQPQHF
TRBJ1-2	-	TRBV30	TRBD1	TGTGCCTGGAACCTGGGACAGGCCTATGGCTACACCTTC	CAWNLGQAYGYTF
TRBJ2-1	-	TRBV11-3	TRBD2	TGTGCCAGCAGCCCACATCCCGGGACTAGCGGGAGGGTCTCCTACAATGAGCAGTTCTTC	CASSPHPGTSGRVSYNEQFF
TRBJ1-1	once	TRBV6-2/TRBV6-3	-	TGTGCCAGCAGTCAGGGGTCGATCACTGAAGCTTTCTTT	CASSQGSITEAFF